The T cell receptor (beta chain) under discussion was sequenced for a study of OX40 agonist ivuxolimab in advanced cancers. This clone showed up just once. Sequencing used immunoSEQ multiplex PCR; TCRdb keeps in-frame clones, though not all of them. This table has tens of thousands of clones, roughly 90% appearing once. This CDR3 spans 19 amino acids. Trimming cost V 3 bases and J 2 bases; bases outside gene matches: 9. In germline, CDR1 is LNHDA, CDR2 SQIVND (reference sequence). Sequencing was performed on CD4+ or CD8+ T cells sorted from blood, taken in a trial of the OX40 agonist ivuxolimab. This rearrangement joins TRBV19 to TRBJ2-6, with 11 positions matching TRBD1. The TCR comes from an adult with an advanced solid tumor such as melanoma, head and neck, liver or kidney cancer. The CDR3 nucleotides read TGTGCCAGTAGTATGCCCCTTGGACAGGGGGCCACTGGGGCCAACGTCCTGACTTTC. Its protein is CASSMPLGQGATGANVLTF.